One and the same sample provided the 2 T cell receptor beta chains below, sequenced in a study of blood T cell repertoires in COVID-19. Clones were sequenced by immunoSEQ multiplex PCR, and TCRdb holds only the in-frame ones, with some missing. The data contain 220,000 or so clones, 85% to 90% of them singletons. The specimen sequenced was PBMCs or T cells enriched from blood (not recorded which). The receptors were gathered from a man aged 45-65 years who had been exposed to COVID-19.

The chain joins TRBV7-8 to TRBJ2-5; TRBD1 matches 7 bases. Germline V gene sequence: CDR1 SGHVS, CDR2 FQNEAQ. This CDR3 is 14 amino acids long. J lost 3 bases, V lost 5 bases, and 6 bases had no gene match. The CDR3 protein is CASSLTGTEETQYF. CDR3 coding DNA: TGTGCCAGCAGCCTGACCGGGACAGAAGAGACCCAGTACTTC.

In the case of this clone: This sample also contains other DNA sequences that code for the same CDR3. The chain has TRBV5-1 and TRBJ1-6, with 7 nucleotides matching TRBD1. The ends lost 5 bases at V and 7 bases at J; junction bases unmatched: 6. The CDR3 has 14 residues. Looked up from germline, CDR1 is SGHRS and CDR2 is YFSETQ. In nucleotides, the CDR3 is TGCGCCAGCAGTCAGGGACAGCCAAATTCACCCCTCCACTTT. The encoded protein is CASSQGQPNSPLHF.